The clone carrying this T cell receptor (beta chain) was seen many times. Its antigen is unknown. Among the participants, healthy controls were blood bank volunteers in Maryland, USA. Unsorted libraries were prepared from 2 million PBMCs that had been stored at -80 C. This entry is derived from a study of neurological immune-mediated disorders. V lost 4 bases and J lost 4; bases outside the gene matches: 7. Per the germline V gene, CDR1 is SGHRS and CDR2 is YFSETQ. This CDR3 contains 15 residues. The cDNA was generated through 5'RACE incorporating 10-nucleotide random UMIs. TCRdb processed the 5' RACE reads anew with MiXCR; each CDR3 protein has one entry. The data contain some 30,000 distinct CDR3 sequences, approximately 4.5% of them seen just once; the ten biggest clones take up under 30%. Study observations and caveats: The highest TCR clonal expansion occurred in HTLV-1-associated myelopathy; multiple sclerosis fell below healthy controls.

This rearrangement joins TRBV5-1 to TRBJ1-4; 7 bases map to TRBD1. The source material was PBMCs. The source of this sequence is a young man in good health. Written as DNA, the CDR3 is TGCGCCAGCAGCACGGGACAGACTAATAATGAAAAACTGTTTTTT. This gives the protein CASSTGQTNNEKLFF.